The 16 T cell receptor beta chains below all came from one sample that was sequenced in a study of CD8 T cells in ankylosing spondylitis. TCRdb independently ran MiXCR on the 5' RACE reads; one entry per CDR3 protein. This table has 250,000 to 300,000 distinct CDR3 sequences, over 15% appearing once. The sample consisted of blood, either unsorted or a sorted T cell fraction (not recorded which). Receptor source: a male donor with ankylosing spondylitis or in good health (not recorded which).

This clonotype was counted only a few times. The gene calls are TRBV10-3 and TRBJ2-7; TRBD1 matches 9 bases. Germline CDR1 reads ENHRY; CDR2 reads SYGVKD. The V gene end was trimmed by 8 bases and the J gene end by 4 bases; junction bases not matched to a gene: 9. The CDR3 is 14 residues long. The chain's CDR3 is CAIGEPGQGYEQYV. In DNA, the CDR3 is TGTGCCATCGGAGAGCCGGGACAGGGTTACGAGCAGTACGTC.

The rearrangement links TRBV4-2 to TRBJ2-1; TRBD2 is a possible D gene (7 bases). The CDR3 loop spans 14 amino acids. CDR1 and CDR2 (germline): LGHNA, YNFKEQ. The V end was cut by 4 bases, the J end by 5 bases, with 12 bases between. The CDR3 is CASSPRGGDNEQFF. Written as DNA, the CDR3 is TGTGCCAGCAGCCCCCGAGGGGGGGACAATGAGCAGTTCTTC.

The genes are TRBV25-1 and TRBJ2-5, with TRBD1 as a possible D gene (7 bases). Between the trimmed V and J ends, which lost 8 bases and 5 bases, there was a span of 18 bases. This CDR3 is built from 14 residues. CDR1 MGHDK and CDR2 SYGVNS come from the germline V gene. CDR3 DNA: TGTGCCAGCGGGCGGGGACAGCCCCCGGAGACCCAGTACTTC. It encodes CASGRGQPPETQYF.

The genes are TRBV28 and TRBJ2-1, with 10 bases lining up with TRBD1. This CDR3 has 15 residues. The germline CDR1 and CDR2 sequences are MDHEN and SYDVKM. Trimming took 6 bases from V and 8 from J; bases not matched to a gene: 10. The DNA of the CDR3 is TGTGCCAGCAGAGAATTAGGGACAGGGGTTTATGAGCAGTTCTTC. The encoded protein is CASRELGTGVYEQFF.

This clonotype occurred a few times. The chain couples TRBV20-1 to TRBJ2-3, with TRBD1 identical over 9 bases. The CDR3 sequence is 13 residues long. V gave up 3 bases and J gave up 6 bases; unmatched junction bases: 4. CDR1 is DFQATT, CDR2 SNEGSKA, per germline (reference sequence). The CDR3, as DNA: TGCAGTGCTAGGTGGGACAGGGCTGATACGCAGTATTTT. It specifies CSARWDRADTQYF.

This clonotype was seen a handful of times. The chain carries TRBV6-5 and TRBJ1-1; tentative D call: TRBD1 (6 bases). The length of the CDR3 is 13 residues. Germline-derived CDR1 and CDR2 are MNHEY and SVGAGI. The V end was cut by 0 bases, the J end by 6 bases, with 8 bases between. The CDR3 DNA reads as TGTGCCAGCAGTTACTCGGCAGGGGCTGAAGCTTTCTTT. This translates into CASSYSAGAEAFF.

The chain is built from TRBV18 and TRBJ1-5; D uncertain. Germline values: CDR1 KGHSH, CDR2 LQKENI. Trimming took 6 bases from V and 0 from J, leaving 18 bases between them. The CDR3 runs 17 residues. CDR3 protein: CASSGLPKTASNQPQHF. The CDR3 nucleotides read TGTGCCAGCTCCGGACTGCCAAAGACGGCTAGCAATCAGCCCCAGCATTTT. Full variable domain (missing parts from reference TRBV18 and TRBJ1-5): NAGVMQNPRHLVRRRGQEARLRCSPMKGHSHVYWYRQLPEEGLKFMVYLQKENIIDESGMPKERFSAEFPKEGPSILRIQQVVRGDSAAYFCASSGLPKTASNQPQHFGDGTRLSIL.

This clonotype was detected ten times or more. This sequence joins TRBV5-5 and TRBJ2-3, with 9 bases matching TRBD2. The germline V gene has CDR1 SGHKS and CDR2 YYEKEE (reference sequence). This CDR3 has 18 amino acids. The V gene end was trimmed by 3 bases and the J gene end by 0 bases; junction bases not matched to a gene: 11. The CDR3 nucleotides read TGTGCCAGCAGCTCCGGACCTTCCGGGACTAGCAGCACAGATACGCAGTATTTT. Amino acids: CASSSGPSGTSSTDTQYF.

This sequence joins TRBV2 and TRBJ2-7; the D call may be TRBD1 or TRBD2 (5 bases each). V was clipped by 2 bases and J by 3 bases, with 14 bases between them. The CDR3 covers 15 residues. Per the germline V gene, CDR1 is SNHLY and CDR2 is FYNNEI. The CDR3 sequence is CASSESVTGGYEQYV. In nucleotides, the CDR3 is TGTGCCAGCAGTGAAAGTGTCACAGGAGGCTACGAGCAGTACGTC.

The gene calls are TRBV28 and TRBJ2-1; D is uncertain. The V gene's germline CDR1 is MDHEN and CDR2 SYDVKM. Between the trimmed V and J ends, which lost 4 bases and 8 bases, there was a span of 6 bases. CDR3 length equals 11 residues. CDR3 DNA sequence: TGTGCCAGCAGTTCCGTGGATGAGCAGTTCTTC. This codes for CASSSVDEQFF.

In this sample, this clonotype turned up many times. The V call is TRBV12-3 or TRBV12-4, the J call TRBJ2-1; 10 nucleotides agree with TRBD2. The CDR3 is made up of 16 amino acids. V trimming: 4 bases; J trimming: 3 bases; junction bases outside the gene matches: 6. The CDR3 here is CASSSVAGGFYNEQFF. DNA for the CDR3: TGTGCCAGCAGTTCTGTAGCGGGGGGATTCTACAATGAGCAGTTCTTC.

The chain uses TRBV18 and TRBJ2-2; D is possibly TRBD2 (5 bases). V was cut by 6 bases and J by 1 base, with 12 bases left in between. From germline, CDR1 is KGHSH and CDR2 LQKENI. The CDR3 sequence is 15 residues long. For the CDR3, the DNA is TGTGCCAGCTCCAGAATGGCGGGGAACACCGGGGAGCTGTTTTTT. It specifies CASSRMAGNTGELFF.

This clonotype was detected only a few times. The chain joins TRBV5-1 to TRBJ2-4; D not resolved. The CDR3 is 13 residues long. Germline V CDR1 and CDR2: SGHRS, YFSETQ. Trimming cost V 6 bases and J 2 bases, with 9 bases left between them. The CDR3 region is CASMESPKNIQYF. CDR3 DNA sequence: TGCGCCAGCATGGAGAGCCCCAAAAACATTCAGTACTTC.

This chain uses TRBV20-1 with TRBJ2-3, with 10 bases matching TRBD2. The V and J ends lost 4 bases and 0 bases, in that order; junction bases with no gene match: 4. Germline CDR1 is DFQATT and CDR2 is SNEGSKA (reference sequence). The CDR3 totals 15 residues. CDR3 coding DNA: TGCAGTGCTACCCGACTAGCGGGCAGCACAGATACGCAGTATTTT. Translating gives CSATRLAGSTDTQYF.

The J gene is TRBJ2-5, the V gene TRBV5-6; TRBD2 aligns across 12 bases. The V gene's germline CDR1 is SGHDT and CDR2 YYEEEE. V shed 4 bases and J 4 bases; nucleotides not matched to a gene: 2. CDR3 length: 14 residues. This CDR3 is CASSLLAGGETQYF. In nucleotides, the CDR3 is TGTGCCAGCAGCCTACTAGCGGGGGGAGAGACCCAGTACTTC.

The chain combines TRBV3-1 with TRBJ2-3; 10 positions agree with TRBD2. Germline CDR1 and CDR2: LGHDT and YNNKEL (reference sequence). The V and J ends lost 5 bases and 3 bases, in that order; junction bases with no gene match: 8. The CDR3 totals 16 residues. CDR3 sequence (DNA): TGTGCCAGCAGCTCCGTAGCGGGGGGTAAGACAGATACGCAGTATTTT. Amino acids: CASSSVAGGKTDTQYF.